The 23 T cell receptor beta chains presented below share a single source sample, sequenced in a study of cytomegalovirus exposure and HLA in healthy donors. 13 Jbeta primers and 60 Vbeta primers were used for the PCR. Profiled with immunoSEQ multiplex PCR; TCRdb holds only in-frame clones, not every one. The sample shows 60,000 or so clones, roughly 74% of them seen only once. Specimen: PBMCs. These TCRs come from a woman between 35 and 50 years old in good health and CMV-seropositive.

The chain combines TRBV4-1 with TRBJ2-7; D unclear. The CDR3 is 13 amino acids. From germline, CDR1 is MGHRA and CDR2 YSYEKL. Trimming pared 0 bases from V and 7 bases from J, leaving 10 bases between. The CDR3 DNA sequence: TGCGCCAGCAGCCAAGATAATCTCCTGGAGCAGTACTTC. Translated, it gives CASSQDNLLEQYF.

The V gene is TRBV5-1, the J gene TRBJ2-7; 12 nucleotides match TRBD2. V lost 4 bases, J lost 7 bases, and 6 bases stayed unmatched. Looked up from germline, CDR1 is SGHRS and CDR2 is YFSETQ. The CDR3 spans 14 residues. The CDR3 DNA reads TGCGCCAGCAGCCCTAGCGGGGGGGCCTCTGAGCAGTACTTC. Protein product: CASSPSGGASEQYF. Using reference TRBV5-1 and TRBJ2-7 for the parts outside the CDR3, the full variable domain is KAGVTQTPRYLIKTRGQQVTLSCSPISGHRSVSWYQQTPGQGLQFLFEYFSETQRNKGNFPGRFSGRQFSNSRSEMNVSTLELGDSALYLCASSPSGGASEQYFGPGTRLTVT.

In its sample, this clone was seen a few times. This chain's CDR3 is CASSRTGGMDEKLFF. CDR3 sequence (DNA): TGCGCCAGCAGCCGGACAGGGGGAATGGATGAAAAACTGTTTTTT. The chain is built from TRBV5-1 and TRBJ1-4; 10 nucleotides agree with TRBD1. Germline CDR1 and CDR2: SGHRS and YFSETQ. V lost 4 bases, J lost 6 bases, and 6 bases stayed unmatched. The CDR3 totals 15 residues.

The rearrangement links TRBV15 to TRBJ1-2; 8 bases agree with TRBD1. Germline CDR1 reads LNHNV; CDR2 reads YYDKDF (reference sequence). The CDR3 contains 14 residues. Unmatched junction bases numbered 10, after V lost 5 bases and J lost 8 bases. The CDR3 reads CATSGREQGGGYTF. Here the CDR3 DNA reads TGTGCCACCAGCGGACGCGAACAGGGGGGAGGCTACACCTTC.

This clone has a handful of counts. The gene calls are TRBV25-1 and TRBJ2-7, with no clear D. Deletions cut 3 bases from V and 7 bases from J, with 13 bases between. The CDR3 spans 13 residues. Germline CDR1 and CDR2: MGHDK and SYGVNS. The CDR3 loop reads CASSEMQVGEQYF. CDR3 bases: TGTGCCAGCAGTGAGATGCAGGTGGGTGAGCAGTACTTC.

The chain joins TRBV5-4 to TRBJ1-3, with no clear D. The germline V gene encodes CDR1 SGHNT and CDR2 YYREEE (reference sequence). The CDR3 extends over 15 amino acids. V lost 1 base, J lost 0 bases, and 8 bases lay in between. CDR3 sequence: CASSLQRNSGNTIYF. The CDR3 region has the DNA TGTGCCAGCAGCTTGCAGCGGAACTCTGGAAACACCATATATTTT.

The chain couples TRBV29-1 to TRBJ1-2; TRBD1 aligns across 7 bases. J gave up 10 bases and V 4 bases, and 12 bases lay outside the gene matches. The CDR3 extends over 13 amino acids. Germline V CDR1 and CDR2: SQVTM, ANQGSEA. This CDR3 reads CSVVSRGDTYYTF. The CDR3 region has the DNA TGCAGCGTTGTCAGCAGGGGGGATACGTACTACACCTTC.

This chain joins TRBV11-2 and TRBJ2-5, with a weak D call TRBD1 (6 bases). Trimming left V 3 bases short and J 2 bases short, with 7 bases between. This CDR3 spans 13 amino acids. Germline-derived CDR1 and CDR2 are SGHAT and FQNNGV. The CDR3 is CASSFTGQETQYF. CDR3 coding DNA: TGTGCCAGCAGCTTTACAGGGCAAGAGACCCAGTACTTC.

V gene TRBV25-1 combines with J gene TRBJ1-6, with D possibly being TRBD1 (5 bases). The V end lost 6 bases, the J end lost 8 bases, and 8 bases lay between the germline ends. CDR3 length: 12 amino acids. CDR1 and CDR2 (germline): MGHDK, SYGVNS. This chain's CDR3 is CASSRVDSPLHF. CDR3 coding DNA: TGTGCCAGCAGCAGGGTGGATTCACCCCTCCACTTT.

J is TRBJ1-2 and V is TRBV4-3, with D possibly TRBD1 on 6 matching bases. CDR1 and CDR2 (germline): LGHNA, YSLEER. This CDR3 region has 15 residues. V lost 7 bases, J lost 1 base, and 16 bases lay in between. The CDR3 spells CASTLNRDINYGYTF. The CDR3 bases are TGCGCCAGCACCCTTAACAGGGACATTAACTATGGCTACACCTTC.

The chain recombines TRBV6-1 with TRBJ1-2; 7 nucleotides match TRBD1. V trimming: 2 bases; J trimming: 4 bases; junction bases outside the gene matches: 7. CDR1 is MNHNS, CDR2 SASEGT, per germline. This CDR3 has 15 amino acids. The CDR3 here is CASSERWGQSYGYTF. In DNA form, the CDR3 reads TGTGCCAGCAGTGAAAGGTGGGGACAGAGCTATGGCTACACCTTC.

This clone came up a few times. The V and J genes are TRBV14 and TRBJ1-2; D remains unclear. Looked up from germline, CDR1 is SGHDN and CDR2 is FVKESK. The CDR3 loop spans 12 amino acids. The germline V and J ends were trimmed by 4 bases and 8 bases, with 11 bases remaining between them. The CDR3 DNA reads TGTGCCAGCAGCCCTCATCGGGAAGGCTACACCTTC. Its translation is CASSPHREGYTF. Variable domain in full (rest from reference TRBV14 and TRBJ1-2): EAGVTQFPSHSVIEKGQTVTLRCDPISGHDNLYWYRRVMGKEIKFLLHFVKESKQDESGMPNNRFLAERTGGTYSTLKVQPAELEDSGVYFCASSPHREGYTFGSGTRLTVV.

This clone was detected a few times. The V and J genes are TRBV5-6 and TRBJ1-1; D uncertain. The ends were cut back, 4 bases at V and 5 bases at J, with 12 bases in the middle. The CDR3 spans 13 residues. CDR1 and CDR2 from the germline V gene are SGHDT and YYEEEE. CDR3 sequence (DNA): TGTGCCAGCAGCCCCGGGGAAATGACTGAAGCTTTCTTT. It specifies CASSPGEMTEAFF.

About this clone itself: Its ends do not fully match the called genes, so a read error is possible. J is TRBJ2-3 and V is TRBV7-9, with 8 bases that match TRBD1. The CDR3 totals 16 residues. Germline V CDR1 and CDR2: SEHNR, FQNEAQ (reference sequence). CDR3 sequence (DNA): TGTTCCAGCAGCCCCTCCCGGACAGGGTCAACAGATACGCAGTATTTT. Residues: CSSSPSRTGSTDTQYF.

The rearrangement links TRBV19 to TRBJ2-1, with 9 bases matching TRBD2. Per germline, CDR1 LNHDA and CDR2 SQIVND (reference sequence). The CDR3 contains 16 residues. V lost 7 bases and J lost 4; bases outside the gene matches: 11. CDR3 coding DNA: TGTGCCAGTACCCGAGCCGCGGGGGGGGTATACAATGAGCAGTTCTTC. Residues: CASTRAAGGVYNEQFF. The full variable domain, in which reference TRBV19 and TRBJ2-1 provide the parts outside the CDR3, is DGGITQSPKYLFRKEGQNVTLSCEQNLNHDAMYWYRQDPGQGLRLIYYSQIVNDFQKGDIAEGYSVSREKKESFPLTVTSAQKNPTAFYLCASTRAAGGVYNEQFFGPGTRLTVL.

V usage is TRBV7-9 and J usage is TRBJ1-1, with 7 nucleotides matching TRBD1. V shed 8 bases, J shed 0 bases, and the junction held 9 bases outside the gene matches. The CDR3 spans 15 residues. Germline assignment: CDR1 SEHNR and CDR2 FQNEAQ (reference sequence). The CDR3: CASPLEGAMNTEAFF. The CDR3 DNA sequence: TGTGCCAGCCCCTTAGAGGGGGCGATGAACACTGAAGCTTTCTTT.

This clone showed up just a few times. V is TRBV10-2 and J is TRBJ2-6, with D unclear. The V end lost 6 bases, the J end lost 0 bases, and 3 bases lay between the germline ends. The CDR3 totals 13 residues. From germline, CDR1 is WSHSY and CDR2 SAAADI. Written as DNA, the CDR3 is TGCGCCAGCAGCTACTCTGGGGCCAACGTCCTGACTTTC. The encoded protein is CASSYSGANVLTF.

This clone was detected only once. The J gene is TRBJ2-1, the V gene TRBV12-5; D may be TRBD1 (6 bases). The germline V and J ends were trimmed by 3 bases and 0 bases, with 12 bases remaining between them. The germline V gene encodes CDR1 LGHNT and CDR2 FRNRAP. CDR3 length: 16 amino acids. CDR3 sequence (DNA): TGTGCTAGTGGTTTCCCCACAGGGAGCTCCTACAATGAGCAGTTCTTC. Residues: CASGFPTGSSYNEQFF.

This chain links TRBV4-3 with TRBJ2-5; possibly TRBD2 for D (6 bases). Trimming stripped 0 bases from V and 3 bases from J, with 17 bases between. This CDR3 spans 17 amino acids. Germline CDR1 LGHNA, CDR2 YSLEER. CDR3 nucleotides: TGCGCCAGCAGCCAAGATACGGTAGCGGACCCTAAAGAGACCCAGTACTTC. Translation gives CASSQDTVADPKETQYF.

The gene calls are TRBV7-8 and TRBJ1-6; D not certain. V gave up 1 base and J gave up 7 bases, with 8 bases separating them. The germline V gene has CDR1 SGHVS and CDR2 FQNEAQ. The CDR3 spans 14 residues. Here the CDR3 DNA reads TGTGCCAGCAGCTTAGGGTCGGTGAATTCACCCCTCCACTTT. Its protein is CASSLGSVNSPLHF.

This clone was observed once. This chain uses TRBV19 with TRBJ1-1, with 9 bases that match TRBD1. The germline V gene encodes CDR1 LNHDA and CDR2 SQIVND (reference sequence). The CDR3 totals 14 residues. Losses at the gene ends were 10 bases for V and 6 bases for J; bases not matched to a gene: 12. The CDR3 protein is CATSWGGQGSEAFF. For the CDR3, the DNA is TGTGCCACCAGCTGGGGGGGACAGGGCTCTGAAGCTTTCTTT.

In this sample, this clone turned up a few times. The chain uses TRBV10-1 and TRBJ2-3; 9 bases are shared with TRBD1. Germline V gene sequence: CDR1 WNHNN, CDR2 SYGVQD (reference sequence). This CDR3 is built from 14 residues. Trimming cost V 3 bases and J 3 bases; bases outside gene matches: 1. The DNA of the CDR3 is TGCGCCAGCAGTGAAGACAGGGGGACAGATACGCAGTATTTT. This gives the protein CASSEDRGTDTQYF.

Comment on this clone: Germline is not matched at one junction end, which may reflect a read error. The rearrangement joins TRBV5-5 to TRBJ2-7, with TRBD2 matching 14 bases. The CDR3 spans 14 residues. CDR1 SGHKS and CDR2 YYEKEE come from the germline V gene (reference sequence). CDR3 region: CASSTGLAGGRRDF. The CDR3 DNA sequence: TGTGCCAGCAGCACCGGACTAGCGGGGGGCCGCCGGGACTTC.